The sequence of this T cell receptor (beta chain) was determined in a study of OX40 agonist ivuxolimab in advanced cancers. Across the whole study: Every 2 weeks, patients received ivuxolimab intravenously, dosed at 0.01 to 10 mg/kg. Overall study results and limits: At doses 0.1 to 3.0 mg/kg, CD4+ and CD8+ clones expanded. The work left the antigen specificity of expanded peripheral T cells undetermined.

Clones were sequenced by immunoSEQ multiplex PCR, and TCRdb holds only the in-frame ones, with some missing. The repertoire holds approximately 64,000 clones, with approximately 88% as singletons. Germline lookup yields CDR1 MDHEN and CDR2 SYDVKM. Between the trimmed V and J ends, which lost 3 bases and 2 bases, there was a span of 9 bases. The CDR3 contains 14 residues. Comments on this clone: What it binds is not known.

The material sequenced was CD4+ or CD8+ T cells sorted from blood, taken in a trial of the OX40 agonist ivuxolimab. The rearrangement uses TRBV28 and TRBJ2-3, with D possibly matching TRBD2 (5 bases). This clonotype was obtained from an adult with an advanced solid tumor such as melanoma, head and neck, liver or kidney cancer. CDR3 amino acids: CASSFLAPTDTQYF. The CDR3 region has the DNA TGTGCCAGCAGTTTTTTAGCGCCCACAGATACGCAGTATTTT.